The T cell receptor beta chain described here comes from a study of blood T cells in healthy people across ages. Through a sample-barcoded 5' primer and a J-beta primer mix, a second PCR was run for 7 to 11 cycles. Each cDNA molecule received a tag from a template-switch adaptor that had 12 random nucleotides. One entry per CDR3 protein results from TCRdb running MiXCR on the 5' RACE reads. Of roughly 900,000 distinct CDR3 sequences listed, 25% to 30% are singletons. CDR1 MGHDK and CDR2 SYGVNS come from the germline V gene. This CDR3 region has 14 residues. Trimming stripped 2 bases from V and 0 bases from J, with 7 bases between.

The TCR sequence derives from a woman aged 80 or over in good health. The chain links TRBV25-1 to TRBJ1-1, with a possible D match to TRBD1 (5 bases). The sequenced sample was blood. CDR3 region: CASSEQGVNTEAFF. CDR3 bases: TGTGCCAGCAGTGAACAGGGAGTGAACACTGAAGCTTTCTTT.